The rows below give T cell receptor beta chains drawn from one sample of a study of early T cells in non-severe SARS-CoV-2 infection. In TCRdb, the 5' RACE reads were re-called with MiXCR into one record per CDR3 protein. The repertoire holds about 84,000 distinct CDR3 sequences, with about 12% as singletons. The source material was whole blood. All receptors derive from an adult who was a healthcare worker with PCR-confirmed SARS-CoV-2 infection or an uninfected control (not recorded which). Each CDR3 is given with its conserved first and last residue. Each record gives: clone size, D gene, V gene, CDR3 protein. A D gene is named only where the DNA matches it firmly. Part of the rows lack a size; the others show once, few, many or a class for expanded clones.

size: -
D: -
V: TRBV27
CDR3: CASSRPQSPLHF

size: -
D: TRBD1
V: TRBV28
CDR3: CASSSGQVTVYEQYF

size: few
D: -
V: TRBV6-4
CDR3: CASSGSGYPEAFF

size: few
D: TRBD2
V: TRBV7-6
CDR3: CASSFTSGGGTQYF

size: many
D: TRBD1
V: TRBV7-9
CDR3: CASSPRTGTEAFF

size: many
D: TRBD2
V: TRBV20-1
CDR3: CSASVTSGGPGNEQFF

size: -
D: -
V: TRBV30
CDR3: CAWTGVSSYNEQFF

size: -
D: TRBD2
V: TRBV27
CDR3: CVSSLREGWSREQYF

size: -
D: TRBD2
V: TRBV6-5
CDR3: CASRGTSGVETQYF

size: many
D: -
V: TRBV12-3/TRBV12-4
CDR3: CASSFQGNQPQHF

size: few
D: TRBD2
V: TRBV19
CDR3: CASSVLTGTTNNEQFF

size: -
D: -
V: TRBV11-3
CDR3: CASSPDPSTGELFF

size: many
D: -
V: TRBV25-1
CDR3: CASEFGTTYNEQFF

size: -
D: -
V: TRBV9
CDR3: CASSVTRARDTQYF

size: few
D: TRBD2
V: TRBV19
CDR3: CASSPSSSGRENEQFF

size: few
D: -
V: TRBV6-6
CDR3: CASSFSGTRNTGELFF

size: many
D: -
V: TRBV4-1
CDR3: CASSPTGYQETQYF

size: -
D: -
V: TRBV6-6
CDR3: CASSYGQKETQYF

size: -
D: -
V: TRBV12-3/TRBV12-4
CDR3: CASSLALRGTYEQYF

size: -
D: -
V: TRBV19
CDR3: CASSAHMGGGDEKLFF

size: -
D: -
V: TRBV6-5
CDR3: CASSTDKGAPRYEQYF

size: -
D: TRBD1
V: TRBV2
CDR3: CASRETGTLNTEAFF

size: few
D: -
V: TRBV10-2
CDR3: CASSESGRSYEQYF

size: -
D: TRBD2
V: TRBV5-1
CDR3: CASSLAPSGGAYEQYF

size: many
D: TRBD1
V: TRBV4-1
CDR3: CASSPTGQTYNEQFF

size: -
D: -
V: TRBV9
CDR3: CASSVAAEHFSGNTIYF

size: few
D: -
V: TRBV29-1
CDR3: CSAHTDTQYF

size: few
D: -
V: TRBV29-1
CDR3: CSAGNEKLFF

size: many
D: -
V: TRBV14
CDR3: CASSPRDTTYEQYF

size: -
D: -
V: TRBV20-1
CDR3: CSAPNRQVMNTEAFF

size: many
D: TRBD1
V: TRBV29-1
CDR3: CSVVLGTTGSGYTF

size: -
D: -
V: TRBV12-5
CDR3: CASGFSDPYNSPLHF

size: many
D: TRBD1
V: TRBV7-2
CDR3: CASSLRGQSSNQPQHF

size: -
D: -
V: TRBV28
CDR3: CASGEGLGYGYTF

size: many
D: -
V: TRBV12-3/TRBV12-4
CDR3: CASSLELSGYTF

size: many
D: -
V: TRBV29-1
CDR3: CSVGRANTGELFF

size: once
D: TRBD2
V: TRBV30
CDR3: CAWTPLAGVGELFF

size: many
D: -
V: TRBV4-1
CDR3: CASSQKAGELFF

size: many
D: -
V: TRBV5-5
CDR3: CASSQGLTGANVLTF

size: many
D: -
V: TRBV3-1
CDR3: CASSQGGRATDTQYF

size: -
D: TRBD2
V: TRBV3-1
CDR3: CASRERGTDTQYF

size: many
D: TRBD1
V: TRBV20-1
CDR3: CSARVGIGAGGGEQYF

size: -
D: TRBD1
V: TRBV11-2
CDR3: CASSSPDRKNYGYTF

size: -
D: TRBD1
V: TRBV7-9
CDR3: CASSPMTGAGANVLTF

size: many
D: TRBD2
V: TRBV29-1
CDR3: CSVEDLRGDEQYF

size: few
D: -
V: TRBV5-6
CDR3: CASSSGTFRYNEQFF

size: many
D: -
V: TRBV20-1
CDR3: CSASGANSPLHF

size: -
D: -
V: TRBV6-6
CDR3: CATISGPLNSPLHF

size: many
D: -
V: TRBV27
CDR3: CASSLGKSPTYEQYF

size: -
D: -
V: TRBV20-1
CDR3: CSASQGGYNTGELFF

size: many
D: TRBD2
V: TRBV3-1
CDR3: CASSPRTSGLVDEQFF